This note documents a single T cell receptor beta chain sequence. Other DNA sequences in the sample encode the same CDR3. The data belong to a study of blood T cell repertoires in COVID-19. Overall study: Sites in the United States, Italy and Spain provided acute and convalescent COVID-19 samples.

The data were produced by immunoSEQ multiplex PCR, yet TCRdb's version contains in-frame clones alone and is incomplete. The sample holds 250,000 to 350,000 clones; about 85% are singletons and the top ten take approximately 5.3%. The study drew participants aged roughly 18 to 95 years from some 23 US areas. Donors in Cohort 3 who had recovered were those with two negative PCRs, healthcare professional clearance, or resolution of their symptoms. Per germline, CDR1 SGHRS and CDR2 YFSETQ. The CDR3 has 14 amino acids. V was clipped by 0 bases and J by 4 bases, with 10 bases between them. Sequencing was done on a sample of PBMCs or T cells enriched from blood (not recorded which). This receptor was obtained from a woman in her twenties or thirties who had recovered from COVID-19. The chain has TRBV5-1 and TRBJ2-5; D remains ambiguous. The CDR3 protein is CASSLGQVGETQYF. DNA of the CDR3: TGCGCCAGCAGCTTGGGGCAGGTAGGAGAGACCCAGTACTTC. The complete variable domain, with remaining parts taken from reference TRBV5-1 and TRBJ2-5, reads KAGVTQTPRYLIKTRGQQVTLSCSPISGHRSVSWYQQTPGQGLQFLFEYFSETQRNKGNFPGRFSGRQFSNSRSEMNVSTLELGDSALYLCASSLGQVGETQYFGPGTRLLVL.